The TCR beta chain described here comes from a study of cytomegalovirus exposure and HLA in healthy donors. CDR3 length: 14 residues. In germline, CDR1 is LNHNV, CDR2 YYDKDF (reference sequence). Trimming shortened V by 5 bases and J by 0 bases, and 10 bases separated the two germline ends. PCR amplification relied on 60 Vbeta primers (plus 13 Jbeta primers). TCRdb's table, derived via immunoSEQ multiplex PCR, lists solely in-frame clones and lacks some. The data show 100,000 to 150,000 clones, with over 65% seen just once and about 3.4% held by the top ten. The material sequenced was PBMCs. This chain joins TRBV15 and TRBJ2-5; unclear D gene. This TCR was recovered from a young man in good health and CMV-seronegative. For the CDR3, the DNA is TGTGCCACCAGCTCAAACAAGTACCAAGAGACCCAGTACTTC. Translating it yields CATSSNKYQETQYF.